The TCR beta chain under discussion was sequenced for a study of regulatory T cells in long-lasting Graves disease. Arm-PCR of CDR3 regions and iRepertoire HTBI primers were used to build TCR beta libraries. MiXCR, run by TCRdb on the multiplex PCR reads, gives a single entry per CDR3 protein. The table has some 330,000 distinct CDR3 sequences, approximately 25% seen once. Trimming at V came to 5 bases and at J to 2 bases, leaving 7 bases not matched to a gene. CDR1 and CDR2 (germline): SNHLY, FYNNEI. CDR3 length: 17 amino acids. This sample's time point: persistent/refractory GD, antithyroid drugs over 5 years with positive TRAb. PBMC-derived RNA was used for the TCR library. The collection involved drawing around 10 milliliters of peripheral blood into EDTA tubes. A note on this clonotype: No antigen is known for it.

Overall study results and limits: TRBV28, TRBJ1-2 and TRBJ2-5 were favored in persistent disease.

The sample was peripheral blood mononuclear cells (PBMCs), taken when the disease was refractory, from a patient treated with antithyroid drugs. The V gene is TRBV2, the J gene TRBJ2-6, with 9 nucleotides matching TRBD1. This clonotype was obtained from a woman in her thirties or forties with Graves disease. The CDR3 sequence is CASSRDREIAGANVLTF. CDR3 DNA sequence: TGTGCCAGCAGTCGGGACAGGGAAATTGCTGGGGCCAACGTCCTGACTTTC.